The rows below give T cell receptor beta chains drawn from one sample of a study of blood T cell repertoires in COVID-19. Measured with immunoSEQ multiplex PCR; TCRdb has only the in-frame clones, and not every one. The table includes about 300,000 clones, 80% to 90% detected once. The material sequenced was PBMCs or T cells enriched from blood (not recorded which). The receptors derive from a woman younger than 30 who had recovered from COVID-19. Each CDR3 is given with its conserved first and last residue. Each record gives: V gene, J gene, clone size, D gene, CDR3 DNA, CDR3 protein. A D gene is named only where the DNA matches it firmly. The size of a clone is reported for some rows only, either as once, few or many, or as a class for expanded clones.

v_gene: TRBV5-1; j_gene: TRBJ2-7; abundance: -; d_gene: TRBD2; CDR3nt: TGCGCCAGCAGCTTAACTAGCGGGAGAAATACCTACGAGCAGTACTTC; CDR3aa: CASSLTSGRNTYEQYF
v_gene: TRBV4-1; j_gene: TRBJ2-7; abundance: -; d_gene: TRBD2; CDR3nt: TGCGCCAGCAGCCGCTACGACGCGGGAGGGCCCGGGGGGGAGCAGTACTTC; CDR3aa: CASSRYDAGGPGGEQYF
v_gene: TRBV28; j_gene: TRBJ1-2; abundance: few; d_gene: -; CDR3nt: TGTGCCAGCACTAAGCCGGGAGTTTATGGCTACACCTTC; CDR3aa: CASTKPGVYGYTF
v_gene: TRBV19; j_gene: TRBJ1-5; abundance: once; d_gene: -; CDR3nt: TGTGCCAGTAGTATCCCCACCCCTGGCAGGAAGCCCCAGCATTTT; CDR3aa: CASSIPTPGRKPQHF
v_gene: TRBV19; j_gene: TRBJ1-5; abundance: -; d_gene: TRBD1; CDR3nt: TGTGCCAGTAGTATAGGCGGCAGGGGGGATCAGCCCCAGCATTTT; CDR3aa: CASSIGGRGDQPQHF
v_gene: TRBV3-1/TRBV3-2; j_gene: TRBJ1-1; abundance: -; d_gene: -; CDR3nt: TGTGCCAGCAGCCAAGATCCCTCGGGGTTGGGGGGAACTGAAGCTTTCTTT; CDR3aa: CASSQDPSGLGGTEAFF
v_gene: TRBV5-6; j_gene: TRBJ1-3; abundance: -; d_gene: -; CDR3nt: TGTGCCAGCAGCCTTGGGACGGGGCCAGGGGATTTT; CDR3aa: CASSLGTGPGDF
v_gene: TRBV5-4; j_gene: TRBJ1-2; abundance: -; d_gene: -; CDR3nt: TGTGCCAGCAGCCCAGGGTTATTGGCGTCTGGCTACACCTTC; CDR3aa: CASSPGLLASGYTF
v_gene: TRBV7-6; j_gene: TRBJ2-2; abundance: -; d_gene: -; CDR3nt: TGTGCCAGCAGCTTAGGGACAGAAGCCACCGGGGAGCTGTTTTTT; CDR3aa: CASSLGTEATGELFF
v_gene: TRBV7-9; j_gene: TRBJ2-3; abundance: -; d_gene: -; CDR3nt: TGTGCCAGCAGCATAGGAGACACAGATACGCAGTATTTT; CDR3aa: CASSIGDTDTQYF
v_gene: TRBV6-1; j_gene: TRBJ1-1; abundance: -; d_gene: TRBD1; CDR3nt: TGTGCCAGCAGTGAAGCGGGGGAAAGGGGGCGAGTCACTGAAGCTTTCTTT; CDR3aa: CASSEAGERGRVTEAFF
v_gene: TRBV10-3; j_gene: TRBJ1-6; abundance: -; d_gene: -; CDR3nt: TGTGCCATCAGTGACCACAGTTCCCTCCACTTT; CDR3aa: CAISDHSSLHF
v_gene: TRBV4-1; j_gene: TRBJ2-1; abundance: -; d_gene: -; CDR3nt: TGCGCCAGCAGCCAGTCTAGCCGGAGCTCCTACAATGAGCAGTTCTTC; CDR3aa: CASSQSSRSSYNEQFF
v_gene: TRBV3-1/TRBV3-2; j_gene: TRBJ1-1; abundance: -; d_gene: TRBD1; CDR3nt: TGTGCCAGCAGCCAGGCCCCCGGACAGGGGAGGGGGAACACTGAAGCTTTCTTT; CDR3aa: CASSQAPGQGRGNTEAFF
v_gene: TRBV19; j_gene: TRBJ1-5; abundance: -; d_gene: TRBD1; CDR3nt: TGTGCCAGTAGTACCACAGGGGGCAATCAGCCCCAGCATTTT; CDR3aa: CASSTTGGNQPQHF
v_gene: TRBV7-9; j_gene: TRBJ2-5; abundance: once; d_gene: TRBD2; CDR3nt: TGTGCCAGCAACGCGGGAGTGGGCGGGCAGACCCAGTACTTC; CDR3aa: CASNAGVGGQTQYF
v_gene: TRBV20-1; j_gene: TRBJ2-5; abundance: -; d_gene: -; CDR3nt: TGCAGTGCTAGCCCACAAGAGACCCAGTACTTC; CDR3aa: CSASPQETQYF
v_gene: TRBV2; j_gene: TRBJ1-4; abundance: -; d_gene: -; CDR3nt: TGTGCCAGCAATGGCCCAACTAATGAAAAACTGTTTTTT; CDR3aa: CASNGPTNEKLFF
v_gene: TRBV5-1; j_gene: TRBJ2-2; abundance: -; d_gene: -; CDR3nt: TGCGCCAGCAGCTTGGCCGGGCAGGGGTGGTCCACCGGGGAGCTGTTTTTT; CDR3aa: CASSLAGQGWSTGELFF
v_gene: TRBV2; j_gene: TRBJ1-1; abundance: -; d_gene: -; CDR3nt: TGTGCCAGCAGTGAAGCGCTAGGACAGAGTCAAATGAACACTGAAGCTTTCTTT; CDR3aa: CASSEALGQSQMNTEAFF
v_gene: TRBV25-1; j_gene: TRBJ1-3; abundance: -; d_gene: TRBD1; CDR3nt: TGTGCCAGCAGTTCGGACCTTGGGACAGGAACGGGAAACACCATATATTTT; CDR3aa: CASSSDLGTGTGNTIYF
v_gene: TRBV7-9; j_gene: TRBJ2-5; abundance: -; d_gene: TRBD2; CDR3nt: TGTGCCAGCAGCTTCCCTAGCGGCAAGGGAGGAGAGACCCAGTACTTC; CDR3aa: CASSFPSGKGGETQYF
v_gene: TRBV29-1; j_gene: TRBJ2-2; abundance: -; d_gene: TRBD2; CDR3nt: TGCAGCGTTCTAGGAAAGGGAGGGCTGAACACCGGGGAGCTGTTTTTT; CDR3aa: CSVLGKGGLNTGELFF
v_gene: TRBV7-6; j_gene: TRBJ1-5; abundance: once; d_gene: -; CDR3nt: TGTGCCAGCAGCTCGCGAGTTGGTCAGCCCCAGCATTTT; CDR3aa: CASSSRVGQPQHF
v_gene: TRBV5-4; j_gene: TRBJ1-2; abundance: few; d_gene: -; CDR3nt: TGTGCCAGCAGCTTGCCGGGGGGCGATGGCTACACCTTC; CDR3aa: CASSLPGGDGYTF
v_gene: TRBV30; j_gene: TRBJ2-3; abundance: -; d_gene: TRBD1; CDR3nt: TGTGCCTGGAGTTTTACAGGGGGCCGAGCAGATACGCAGTATTTT; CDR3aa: CAWSFTGGRADTQYF
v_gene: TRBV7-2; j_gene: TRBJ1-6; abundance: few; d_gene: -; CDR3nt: TGTGCCAGCAGCTTATCCGGTGGTTCACCCCTCCACTTT; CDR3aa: CASSLSGGSPLHF
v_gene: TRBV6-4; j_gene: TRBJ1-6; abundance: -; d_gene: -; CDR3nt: TGTGCCAGCAGTGACCAGGCGGGCTATAATTCACCCCTCCACTTT; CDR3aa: CASSDQAGYNSPLHF
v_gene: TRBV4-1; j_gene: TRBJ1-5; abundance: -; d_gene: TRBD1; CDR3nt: TGCGCCAGCAGCTTATCAGGGGGCAGTCAGCCCCAGCATTTT; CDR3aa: CASSLSGGSQPQHF
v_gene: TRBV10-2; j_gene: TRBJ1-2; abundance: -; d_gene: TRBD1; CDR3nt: TGCGCCAGCAGTGATTGGGCGACAGGGAACTATGGCTACACCTTC; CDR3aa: CASSDWATGNYGYTF
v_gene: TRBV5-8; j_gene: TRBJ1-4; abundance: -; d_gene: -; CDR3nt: TGTGCCAGCAGCTTGGCCCAGAATGAAAAACTGTTTTTT; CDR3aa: CASSLAQNEKLFF
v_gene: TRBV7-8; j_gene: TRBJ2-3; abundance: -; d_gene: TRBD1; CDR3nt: TGTGCCAGCAGCTTAGCGGGACAGAGCACAGATACGCAGTATTTT; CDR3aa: CASSLAGQSTDTQYF
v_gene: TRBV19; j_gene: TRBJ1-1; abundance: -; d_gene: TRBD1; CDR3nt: TGTGCCAGTAGTACAAGGACAGGGGATTGGGGCACTGAAGCTTTCTTT; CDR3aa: CASSTRTGDWGTEAFF
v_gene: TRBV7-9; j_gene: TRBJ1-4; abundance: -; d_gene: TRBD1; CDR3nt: TGTGCCAGCAGCCCGATACAGGGGGCCTCAACTAATGAAAAACTGTTTTTT; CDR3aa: CASSPIQGASTNEKLFF
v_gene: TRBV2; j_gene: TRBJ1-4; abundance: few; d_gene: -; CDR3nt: TGTGCCAGCAGGGATTGGACAGCGACAGAAGAAAAACTGTTTTTT; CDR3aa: CASRDWTATEEKLFF
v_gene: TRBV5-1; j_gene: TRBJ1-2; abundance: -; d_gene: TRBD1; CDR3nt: TGCGCCAGCAGCTCAGATGGAGGGCCTTGGACAGGCGGACATGGCTACACCTTC; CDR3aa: CASSSDGGPWTGGHGYTF
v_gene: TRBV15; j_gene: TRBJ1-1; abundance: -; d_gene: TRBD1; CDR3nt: TGTGCCACCAGCAGACGGGGACAGGGCGACACTGAAGCTTTCTTT; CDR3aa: CATSRRGQGDTEAFF
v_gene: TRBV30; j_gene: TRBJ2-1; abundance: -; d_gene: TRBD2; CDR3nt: TGTGCCTGGAGTAGCGGGGGCGTGAGCTCCTACAATGAGCAGTTCTTC; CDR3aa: CAWSSGGVSSYNEQFF
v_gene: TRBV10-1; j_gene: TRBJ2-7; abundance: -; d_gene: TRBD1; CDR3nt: TGCGCCAGCGTAAAACGTCTCGGGACAGGCTGCGACCGCACCTACGAGCAGTACTTC; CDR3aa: CASVKRLGTGCDRTYEQYF
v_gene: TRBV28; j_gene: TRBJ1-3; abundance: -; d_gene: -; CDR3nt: TGTGCCAGCACCCTCGAACAGGCTGGAAACACCATATATTTT; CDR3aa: CASTLEQAGNTIYF
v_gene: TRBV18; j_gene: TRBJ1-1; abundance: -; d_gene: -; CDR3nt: TGTGCCAGCTCTCCACTTCAAGCTGAGACTGAAGCTTTCTTT; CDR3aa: CASSPLQAETEAFF
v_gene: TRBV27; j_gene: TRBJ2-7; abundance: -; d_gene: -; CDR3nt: TGTGCCAGCAGTTTAGGGGCAGCACCGTACGAGCAGTACTTC; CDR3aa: CASSLGAAPYEQYF
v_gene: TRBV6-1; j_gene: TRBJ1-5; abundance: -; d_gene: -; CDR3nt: TGTGCCAGCAGTGATCCCACAGTTGGTCAGCCCCAGCATTTT; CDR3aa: CASSDPTVGQPQHF
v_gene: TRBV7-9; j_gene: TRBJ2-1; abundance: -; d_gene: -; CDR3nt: TGTGCCGGAGGAACCACGGACTACAATGAGCAGTTCTTC; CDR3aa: CAGGTTDYNEQFF
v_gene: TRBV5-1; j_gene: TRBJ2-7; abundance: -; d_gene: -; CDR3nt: TGCGCCAGCAGCTTGAAGCAGGGCTACGAGCAGTACTTC; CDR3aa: CASSLKQGYEQYF
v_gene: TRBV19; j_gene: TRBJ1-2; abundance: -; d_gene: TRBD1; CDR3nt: TGTGCCAGTAGTATGGTCTTCGAGGACAGGTCAAATGAGTATGGCTACACCTTC; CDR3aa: CASSMVFEDRSNEYGYTF
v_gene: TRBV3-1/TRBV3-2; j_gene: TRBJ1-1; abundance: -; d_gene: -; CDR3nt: TGTGCCAGCAGCCAAGAGGAGGGGTGGAGCACTGAAGCTTTCTTT; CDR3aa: CASSQEEGWSTEAFF
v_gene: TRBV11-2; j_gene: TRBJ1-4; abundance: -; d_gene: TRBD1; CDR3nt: TGTGCCAGCAGCCCCTACAGGGGGCGGAATGAAAAACTGTTTTTT; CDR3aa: CASSPYRGRNEKLFF
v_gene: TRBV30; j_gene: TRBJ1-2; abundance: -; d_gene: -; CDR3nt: TGTGCCTGGGGCGGCGTGGGCGGCTACACCTTC; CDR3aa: CAWGGVGGYTF
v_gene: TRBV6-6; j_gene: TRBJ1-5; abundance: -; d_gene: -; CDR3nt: TGTGCCAGCAGTCCCGTCGGAGGGAGCTATAGCAATCAGCCCCAGCATTTT; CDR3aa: CASSPVGGSYSNQPQHF
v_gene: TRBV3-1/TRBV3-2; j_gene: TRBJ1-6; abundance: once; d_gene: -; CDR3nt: TGTGCCAGCAGCTCCGAGGGCAGCTCCTATAATTCACCCCTCCACTTT; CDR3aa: CASSSEGSSYNSPLHF
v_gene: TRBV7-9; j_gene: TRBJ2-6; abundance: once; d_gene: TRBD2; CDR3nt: TGTGCCAGCAGAAGGACTAGCGTGTTGTCTGGGGCCAACGTCCTGACTTTC; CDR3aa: CASRRTSVLSGANVLTF